The 28 T cell receptor beta chains reported below all come from one sample, sequenced in a study of yellow fever vaccine responses in identical twins listed by TCRdb under 2018. The receptor library was made with RT-PCR. This sample was sequenced with an Illumina HiSeq 2500. In-frame beta chains were kept once TCRdb had trimmed the public reads at Q25 with fastp and called clones with MiXCR. Duplicate CDR3 protein sequences are folded into a single record with the most common DNA and genes. Within this sample are some 14,000 distinct CDR3 sequences, with 65% to 85% of them counted one time only. The ten largest clones take up 0.6% to 0.8% of the sample. Sequencing used T cells from blood (PBMCs), unsorted or a sorted subset (not recorded which), obtained before or after yellow fever vaccination (not recorded which). Receptor source: a woman younger than 35 who received the yellow fever vaccine. Donor details come from another sample of the same person, matched by shared clones.

The V and J genes are TRBV14 and TRBJ1-3; D ambiguous. Germline CDR1 is SGHDN and CDR2 is FVKESK. This CDR3 comprises 14 residues. Trimming cost V 0 bases and J 4 bases, with 7 bases left between them. Written as DNA, the CDR3 is TGTGCCAGCAGCCAAGATCGGGGAGGAAACACCATATATTTT. Protein: CASSQDRGGNTIYF.

The chain links TRBV4-1 to TRBJ2-3, with a possible D match to TRBD1 (6 bases). Trimming took 1 base from V and 4 from J, leaving 15 bases between them. CDR1 is MGHRA and CDR2 is YSYEKL in the germline V gene. CDR3 length: 16 amino acids. DNA of the CDR3: TGCGCCAGCAGCCAAGTCTCGTCCAGGGGTGCAGATACGCAGTATTTT. It translates to CASSQVSSRGADTQYF.

The chain combines TRBV27 with TRBJ2-3, with TRBD1 identical over 7 bases. V lost 5 bases and J lost 7; bases outside the gene matches: 9. CDR1 is MNHEY and CDR2 is SMNVEV in the germline V gene (reference sequence). The CDR3 totals 14 residues. Here the CDR3 reads CASSPLTGVNTQYF. The CDR3 region has the DNA TGTGCCAGCAGTCCCTTAACAGGGGTAAATACGCAGTATTTT.

This chain uses TRBV4-3 with TRBJ1-1; D gene uncertain. The CDR3 has 13 amino acids. Germline V gives CDR1 LGHNA, CDR2 YSLEER. The V gene lost 4 bases and the J gene lost 5 bases, with 11 bases spanning the gap. CDR3 sequence: CASSLTSMTEAFF. In DNA form, the CDR3 reads TGCGCCAGCAGCCTCACCTCTATGACTGAAGCTTTCTTT.

The chain combines TRBV5-1 with TRBJ2-1; no clear D. This CDR3 contains 15 residues. The V gene's germline CDR1 is SGHRS and CDR2 YFSETQ. Trimming took off 1 base at V and 2 bases at J, with 10 bases between the two ends. CDR3 region: CASSLLDAAYNEQFF. The CDR3 region has the DNA TGCGCCAGCAGCTTGTTGGACGCGGCCTACAATGAGCAGTTCTTC.

This clonotype appeared a single time. This chain joins TRBV11-3 and TRBJ2-3; D is undetermined. V gave up 3 bases and J gave up 4 bases, with 8 bases separating them. Per germline, CDR1 SGHNT and CDR2 YENEEA. This CDR3 has 13 residues. The CDR3 here is CASSLSQSDTQYF. For the CDR3, the DNA is TGTGCCAGCAGCTTGAGTCAGTCAGATACGCAGTATTTT.

This clonotype was detected a few times. The CDR3: CASRTSGYYEQYF. CDR3 nucleotides: TGTGCCAGCAGGACTAGCGGTTACTACGAGCAGTACTTC. The V gene is TRBV2, the J gene TRBJ2-7, with 9 bases aligning to TRBD2. There are 13 residues in the CDR3. With V trimmed by 6 bases and J by 3 bases, 3 bases remained unmatched. The germline CDR1 and CDR2 sequences are SNHLY and FYNNEI.

CDR3 nucleotides: TGTGCCAGCAGGAGAACAGGGGAAGGAGTTTCACCCCTCCACTTT. Translated, it gives CASRRTGEGVSPLHF. This rearrangement joins TRBV6-2 or TRBV6-3 to TRBJ1-6; 7 nucleotides align to TRBD1. Trimming took 6 bases from V and 9 from J; bases not matched to a gene: 11. The V gene's germline CDR1 is MNHEY and CDR2 SVGEGT. The CDR3 is 15 amino acids.

J is TRBJ1-1 and V is TRBV20-1; D possibly corresponds to TRBD1 (5 bases). Germline CDR1 DFQATT, CDR2 SNEGSKA (reference sequence). The ends were cut back, 2 bases at V and 4 bases at J, with 8 bases in the middle. The CDR3 consists of 12 residues. The CDR3 loop reads CSARQGTTEAFF. Here the CDR3 DNA reads TGCAGTGCTAGACAGGGTACCACTGAAGCTTTCTTT.

The gene calls are TRBV20-1 and TRBJ2-7; 8 nucleotides align to TRBD2. Germline V CDR1 and CDR2: DFQATT, SNEGSKA (reference sequence). This CDR3 is 14 amino acids long. The J segment lost 2 bases and the V segment lost 6 bases, leaving 9 bases of the junction unmatched. For the CDR3, the DNA is TGCAGTGCCCAGCCTAGCGGGCTTACCTACGAGCAGTACTTC. Its protein is CSAQPSGLTYEQYF.

The chain's CDR3 is CASSPRDRSYEQYF. The CDR3 nucleotides are TGTGCCAGCTCACCAAGGGACAGGTCCTACGAGCAGTACTTC. This chain joins TRBV18 and TRBJ2-7; TRBD1 matches 8 bases. Per germline, CDR1 KGHSH and CDR2 LQKENI. The trim removed 2 bases at V and 1 base at J, leaving 1 base unmatched. The CDR3 contains 14 residues.

This clonotype was counted only a few times. V gene TRBV6-2 or TRBV6-3 combines with J gene TRBJ2-2; D is tentatively TRBD1 or TRBD2 (5 bases each). Per the germline V gene, CDR1 is MNHEY and CDR2 is SVGEGT. This CDR3 is 15 amino acids long. V gave up 4 bases and J gave up 3 bases, with 12 bases separating them. CDR3 region: CASSLSGADTGELFF. The CDR3 nucleotides read TGTGCCAGCAGTTTATCCGGGGCAGACACCGGGGAGCTGTTTTTT.

The chain uses TRBV6-1 and TRBJ1-1; possibly TRBD1 for D (5 bases). CDR1 MNHNS and CDR2 SASEGT come from the germline V gene. The CDR3 is made up of 16 amino acids. The ends were cut back, 6 bases at V and 0 bases at J, with 17 bases in the middle. The CDR3 region has the DNA TGTGCCAGCAGACCACACTGGGGGAATCTGAACACTGAAGCTTTCTTT. Protein sequence: CASRPHWGNLNTEAFF.

V gene TRBV27 combines with J gene TRBJ2-2; D might be TRBD2 (6 bases). Per germline, CDR1 MNHEY and CDR2 SMNVEV (reference sequence). V was clipped by 5 bases and J by 3 bases, with 13 bases between them. This CDR3 has 15 amino acids. CDR3 region: CASSVQGGDTGELFF. CDR3 DNA sequence: TGTGCCAGCAGTGTCCAGGGAGGTGACACCGGGGAGCTGTTTTTT.

This chain joins TRBV12-3 or TRBV12-4 and TRBJ1-4; unclear D gene. The CDR3 sequence is 10 residues long. V dropped 8 bases and J dropped 5 bases, with 3 bases sitting between them. The CDR3 is CASLNEKLFF. CDR3 DNA sequence: TGTGCCAGCCTAAATGAAAAACTGTTTTTT.

V and J are TRBV7-9 and TRBJ2-2; no clear D gene. Trimming stripped 4 bases from V and 1 base from J, with 10 bases between. Germline-derived CDR1 and CDR2 are SEHNR and FQNEAQ (reference sequence). The CDR3 runs 15 residues. CDR3 nucleotides: TGTGCCAGCAGCTCCGGCGGCAGGAACACCGGGGAGCTGTTTTTT. It translates to CASSSGGRNTGELFF.

The J gene is TRBJ2-2, the V gene TRBV9; 9 bases are a match to TRBD2. The V and J ends lost 0 bases and 0 bases, in that order; junction bases with no gene match: 3. The CDR3 spans 17 residues. Germline lookup yields CDR1 SGDLS and CDR2 YYNGEE. CDR3 coding DNA: TGTGCCAGCAGCGTAGGGCTAGCGGGGTCGAACACCGGGGAGCTGTTTTTT. Protein product: CASSVGLAGSNTGELFF.

This chain connects TRBV7-8 to TRBJ2-2, with TRBD2 identical over 13 bases. The CDR3 is made up of 15 amino acids. Trimming removed 5 bases from V and 6 bases from J; junction bases left unmatched: 3. The germline gives CDR1 SGHVS, CDR2 FQNEAQ. CDR3 coding DNA: TGTGCCAGCAGCGAACTAGCGGGAGGGCCCGGGGAGCTGTTTTTT. Protein product: CASSELAGGPGELFF.

The gene calls are TRBV29-1 and TRBJ2-3, with 7 bases fitting TRBD2. The CDR3 length is 13 residues. In germline, CDR1 is SQVTM, CDR2 ANQGSEA. Trimming took 3 bases from V and 5 from J; bases not matched to a gene: 5. The CDR3, as DNA: TGCAGCGTTGAGTGGTGGGAGGGAGATACGCAGTATTTT. Its protein is CSVEWWEGDTQYF.

The genes are TRBV18 and TRBJ2-7; D uncertain. Trimming cost V 6 bases and J 0 bases, with 18 bases left between them. CDR3 length: 16 amino acids. Germline V gives CDR1 KGHSH, CDR2 LQKENI. CDR3 nucleotides: TGTGCCAGCTCGCCTACGGACCCACCCTCCTCCTACGAGCAGTACTTC. Translation: CASSPTDPPSSYEQYF.

The chain recombines TRBV20-1 with TRBJ2-3; no firm D call. Deletions cut 4 bases from V and 2 bases from J, with 1 base between. CDR3 length: 10 residues. Germline V gene data show CDR1 as DFQATT and CDR2 as SNEGSKA (reference sequence). CDR3 DNA: TGCAGTGCTACCACAGATACGCAGTATTTT. Encoded protein: CSATTDTQYF.

The J gene is TRBJ2-3, the V gene TRBV5-1; D is perhaps TRBD1 or TRBD2 (5 bases each). Germline assignment: CDR1 SGHRS and CDR2 YFSETQ. There are 14 residues in the CDR3. Trimming left V 4 bases short and J 2 bases short, with 11 bases between. The CDR3 DNA reads as TGCGCCAGCAGCGCAGGGACCTACACAGATACGCAGTATTTT. Amino acids: CASSAGTYTDTQYF.

DNA for the CDR3: TGCGCCAGCAGCTTGGTGGCAGGACAAGGGGATGAGCAGTTCTTC. Translated, it gives CASSLVAGQGDEQFF. This rearrangement joins TRBV5-1 to TRBJ2-1; a possible D gene is TRBD1 (5 bases). CDR3 length equals 15 residues. V lost 0 bases and J lost 8, with 15 bases in between. Germline V gene data show CDR1 as SGHRS and CDR2 as YFSETQ.

V usage is TRBV7-9 and J usage is TRBJ2-5, with D uncertain. This CDR3 comprises 12 residues. The V end lost 5 bases, the J end lost 4 bases, and 8 bases lay between the germline ends. CDR1 and CDR2 from the germline V gene are SEHNR and FQNEAQ (reference sequence). In DNA, the CDR3 is TGTGCCAGCAGCCTGGGCCGAGAGACCCAGTACTTC. Protein product: CASSLGRETQYF.

The V gene is TRBV6-5, the J gene TRBJ1-1, with 9 positions matching TRBD1. This CDR3 has 16 amino acids. V was pared by 2 bases and J by 5 bases, with 9 bases of the junction left unmatched. Germline CDR1 is MNHEY and CDR2 is SVGAGI. CDR3 protein: CASSYQQGAGRTEAFF. The CDR3 DNA reads as TGTGCCAGCAGTTACCAACAGGGGGCTGGGCGGACTGAAGCTTTCTTT.

The gene calls are TRBV19 and TRBJ1-2; TRBD1 might be the D (5 bases). Looked up from germline, CDR1 is LNHDA and CDR2 is SQIVND (reference sequence). Between the trimmed V and J ends, which lost 10 bases and 8 bases, there was a span of 20 bases. The length of the CDR3 is 13 residues. CDR3 in amino acids: CATHLTGDGGYTF. CDR3 sequence (DNA): TGTGCCACCCACCTGACCGGGGACGGGGGCTACACCTTC.

J is TRBJ1-2 and V is TRBV6-1, with D possibly being TRBD1 (5 bases). Trimming pared 2 bases from V and 5 bases from J, leaving 15 bases between. The V gene's germline CDR1 is MNHNS and CDR2 SASEGT. The CDR3 sequence is 15 residues long. The CDR3 DNA is TGTGCCAGCAGTGAAAGGGGATGGGGCGGTTATGGCTACACCTTC. Translating gives CASSERGWGGYGYTF.

The chain uses TRBV6-9 and TRBJ2-5, with 9 bases aligning to TRBD2. The V gene's germline CDR1 is MNHGY and CDR2 SVAAGI. The CDR3 runs to 14 residues. Trimming cost V 6 bases and J 4 bases; bases outside gene matches: 6. Here the CDR3 reads CASRYSGRVETQYF. Written as DNA, the CDR3 is TGTGCCAGCAGATATAGCGGGAGAGTAGAGACCCAGTACTTC.